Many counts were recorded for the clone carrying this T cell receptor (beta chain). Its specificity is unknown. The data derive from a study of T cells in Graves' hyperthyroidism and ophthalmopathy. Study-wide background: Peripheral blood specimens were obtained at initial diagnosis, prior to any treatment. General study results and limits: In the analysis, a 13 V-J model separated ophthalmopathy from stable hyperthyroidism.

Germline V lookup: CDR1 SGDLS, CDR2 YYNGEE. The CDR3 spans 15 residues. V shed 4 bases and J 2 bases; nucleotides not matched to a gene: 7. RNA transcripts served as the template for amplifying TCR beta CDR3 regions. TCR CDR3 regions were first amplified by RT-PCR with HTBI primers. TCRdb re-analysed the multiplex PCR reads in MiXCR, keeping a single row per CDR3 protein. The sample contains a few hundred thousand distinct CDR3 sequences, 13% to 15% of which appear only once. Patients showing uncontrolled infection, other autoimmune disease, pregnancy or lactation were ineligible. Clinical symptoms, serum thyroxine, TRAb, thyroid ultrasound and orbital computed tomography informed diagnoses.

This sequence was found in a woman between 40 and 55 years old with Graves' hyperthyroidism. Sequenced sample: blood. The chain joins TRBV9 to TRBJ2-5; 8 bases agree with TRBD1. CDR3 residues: CASSRQGLEQETQYF. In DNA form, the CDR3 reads TGTGCCAGCAGCAGACAGGGGTTGGAGCAAGAGACCCAGTACTTC.